The rows below give T cell receptor beta chains drawn from one sample of a study of blood T cell repertoires in COVID-19. Data came from immunoSEQ multiplex PCR; TCRdb stores just in-frame clones and leaves some out. The sample has approximately 190,000 clones, around 76% seen once. Sample: peripheral blood. The receptors were gathered from a woman aged 55-70 years with COVID-19, enrolled during active disease. CDR3s include the opening cysteine and the closing phenylalanine or tryptophan. Each record gives: clone size, V gene, J gene, D gene, CDR3 DNA, CDR3 protein. The D gene is left open where the match is weak. Size is stated for part of the rows, as once, few or many counts, or as a class when the clone is expanded.

-	TRBV5-1	TRBJ1-1	TRBD1	TGCGCCAGCAGCCATACAGGGGGGACGAAGGTCACTGAAGCTTTCTTT	CASSHTGGTKVTEAFF
-	TRBV11-2	TRBJ1-1	-	TGTGCCAGCAGCTTAGATGGGGCGGACACTGAAGCTTTCTTT	CASSLDGADTEAFF
-	TRBV7-9	TRBJ2-2	-	TGTGCCAGCTACTGGGCGGGGACGAACACCGGGGAGCTGTTTTTT	CASYWAGTNTGELFF
few	TRBV6-2/TRBV6-3	TRBJ2-7	TRBD1	TGTGCCAGCAGTCTTCGACAGGGGGCGTGGGAGCAGTACTTC	CASSLRQGAWEQYF
-	TRBV28	TRBJ1-1	-	TGTGCCAGCTCACGGGCAGGGGCTGGTAACACTGAAGCTTTCTTT	CASSRAGAGNTEAFF
-	TRBV28	TRBJ2-7	TRBD2	TGTGCCAGCAGTTTATTTGCGGGAGGGCCCTACGAGCAGTACTTC	CASSLFAGGPYEQYF
-	TRBV28	TRBJ1-5	TRBD1	TGTGCCAGCAGTGTAATGACAGGGCCCCCCGGGCCCCAGCATTTT	CASSVMTGPPGPQHF
-	TRBV6-5	TRBJ1-1	-	TGTGCCAGCAGTCCCGGGGGGGGGTCGAACACTGAAGCTTTCTTT	CASSPGGGSNTEAFF
-	TRBV5-6	TRBJ1-2	-	TGTGCCAGCAGCGGGATTCCCTCCAGCGGCTATGGCTACACCTTC	CASSGIPSSGYGYTF
-	TRBV6-2/TRBV6-3	TRBJ1-1	TRBD1	TGTGCCAGCAGTCCCCTTGGACAGGGTATCACTGAAGCTTTCTTT	CASSPLGQGITEAFF
-	TRBV14	TRBJ2-5	-	TGTGCCAGCAGCTCGCAAGAGACCCAGTACTTC	CASSSQETQYF
-	TRBV27	TRBJ2-2	TRBD2	TGTGCCAGCAGTTTACTAGCGGGAGTAATCGGGGAGCTGTTTTTT	CASSLLAGVIGELFF
-	TRBV10-1	TRBJ2-3	-	TGCGCCAGCAGTGGGTCCTCCACAGATACGCAGTATTTT	CASSGSSTDTQYF
-	TRBV28	TRBJ1-2	-	TGTGCCAGCAGTGTCCCTAGGGGCTACACCTTC	CASSVPRGYTF
-	TRBV24-1	TRBJ2-1	TRBD1	TGTGCCACCAGTGATCCAGGGGGCAGCTCCTACAATGAGCAGTTCTTC	CATSDPGGSSYNEQFF
-	TRBV11-3	TRBJ2-2	TRBD1	TGTGCCAGCAGCTCGGGACAGGTGGCCACCGGGGAGCTGTTTTTT	CASSSGQVATGELFF
few	TRBV29-1	TRBJ1-4	TRBD1	TGCAGCGTGCGGACAGGCAATGAAAAACTGTTTTTT	CSVRTGNEKLFF
-	TRBV28	TRBJ2-5	TRBD1	TGTGCCAGCAGGGGGGACAGGGGACAAGAGACCCAGTACTTC	CASRGDRGQETQYF
many	TRBV5-1	TRBJ1-1	-	TGCGCCAGCAGCTTGGCCTCTATGAACACTGAAGCTTTCTTT	CASSLASMNTEAFF
once	TRBV30	TRBJ2-7	-	TGTGCCTGGAGTATTCGCGGAGCCTACGAGCAGTACTTC	CAWSIRGAYEQYF
-	TRBV7-2	TRBJ2-3	TRBD2	TGTGCCAGCAGCTTAGGCGGGAGGGGCACAGATACGCAGTATTTT	CASSLGGRGTDTQYF
-	TRBV7-2	TRBJ2-1	-	TGTGCCAGCAGCCTTAGCTGGGTTTCGCTTAATGAGCAGTTCTTC	CASSLSWVSLNEQFF
-	TRBV5-4	TRBJ1-2	TRBD1	TGTGCCAGCTCCCCTGGCGGCAGGGGGCGCGGAAACTATGGCTACACCTTC	CASSPGGRGRGNYGYTF
-	TRBV2	TRBJ2-3	-	TGTGCCAGCAGTGAAAGGGGGATTGGTACAGATACGCAGTATTTT	CASSERGIGTDTQYF
-	TRBV14	TRBJ2-7	-	TGTGCCAGCAGCCAAGATGAAGCCCTACCTTACGAGCAGTACTTC	CASSQDEALPYEQYF
-	TRBV6-6	TRBJ1-1	-	TGTGCCAGCAGCCAAGGAAGCAGGGGTGATGGCACTGAAGCTTTCTTT	CASSQGSRGDGTEAFF
once	TRBV27	TRBJ2-2	-	TGTGCCAGCAGTGCGGGTAGCGGTACTACCGGGGAGCTGTTTTTT	CASSAGSGTTGELFF
-	TRBV28	TRBJ1-2	TRBD1	TGTGCCAGCAGAATTTCGACAGGGATAGGCTACACCTTC	CASRISTGIGYTF
-	TRBV15	TRBJ2-2	-	TGTGCCACCAGCGGGGGCCGGGCTGCCGGGGAGCTGTTTTTT	CATSGGRAAGELFF
few	TRBV5-1	TRBJ2-1	TRBD2	TGCGCCAGCAGCTTGTGGGCGGGAGTCGCCACTGAGCAGTTCTTC	CASSLWAGVATEQFF
-	TRBV5-4	TRBJ2-2	-	TGTGCCAGCAGCCCACAGGGTTGGACCGGGGAGCTGTTTTTT	CASSPQGWTGELFF
-	TRBV2	TRBJ2-4	-	TGTGCCAGTCTACAGGGAGCCAAAAACATTCAGTACTTC	CASLQGAKNIQYF
-	TRBV13	TRBJ2-3	TRBD2	TGTGCCAGCAGCCTAAGGACTAGCGGGGGGGGCACAGATACGCAGTATTTT	CASSLRTSGGGTDTQYF
once	TRBV6-1	TRBJ1-4	-	TGTGCCAGCAGTGACCCGGGACTCCTGAATGAAAAACTGTTTTTT	CASSDPGLLNEKLFF
once	TRBV29-1	TRBJ2-7	-	TGCAGCGCCCGGGAGACCGGCTCCTACGAGCAGTACTTC	CSARETGSYEQYF
-	TRBV3-1/TRBV3-2	TRBJ2-5	TRBD2	TGTGCCAGCAGCCAAGAGCTAGCGGGAGGTCTGGAGACCCAGTACTTC	CASSQELAGGLETQYF
-	TRBV24-1	TRBJ1-1	TRBD1	TGTGCCACCAGTGACCGCCGGACAGGCCGGACTGAAGCTTTCTTT	CATSDRRTGRTEAFF
-	TRBV10-3	TRBJ1-1	TRBD1	TGTGCCATCAGTGAGTCGCGAGGGGGCGTAAGGTCGAACGCTGAAGCTTTCTTT	CAISESRGGVRSNAEAFF
-	TRBV7-6	TRBJ1-6	-	TGTGCCAGCAGCTTACGGGGTCCGACTAATTCACCCCTCCACTTT	CASSLRGPTNSPLHF
-	TRBV3-1/TRBV3-2	TRBJ2-2	TRBD1	TGTGCCAGCAGCCCCTGGGACAGGTATACCGGGGAGCTGTTTTTT	CASSPWDRYTGELFF
-	TRBV6-6	TRBJ2-3	TRBD2	TGTGCCAGCAGATCGCCCCGGGGGGACACAGATACGCAGTATTTT	CASRSPRGDTDTQYF
-	TRBV2	TRBJ1-3	TRBD1	TGTGCCAGCAGCAGGGACAGGGGAATCGACACCATATATTTT	CASSRDRGIDTIYF
once	TRBV29-1	TRBJ2-3	-	TGCAGCCTCTCGGGATGGGCAGATACGCAGTATTTT	CSLSGWADTQYF
-	TRBV2	TRBJ2-5	-	TGTGCCAGCAGTGAAGCAATAGGAGTGGGGACCCAGTACTTC	CASSEAIGVGTQYF
-	TRBV7-2	TRBJ2-1	-	TGTGCCAGCAGCTTAGCGGGGGGGCCTTACAATGAGCAGTTCTTC	CASSLAGGPYNEQFF
-	TRBV5-1	TRBJ1-2	TRBD1	TGCGCCAGCAGCTTGACGACAGGGGGCGATGGCTACACCTTC	CASSLTTGGDGYTF
-	TRBV11-3	TRBJ2-1	-	TGTGCCAGCAGCCCTGGGTGGGGCAAAGGGAATGAGCAGTTCTTC	CASSPGWGKGNEQFF